These 14 T cell receptor beta chains originate from one sample sequenced in a study of T-cell memory formation after mild COVID-19. TCRdb re-called the 5' RACE reads through MiXCR, storing one row per CDR3 protein. The sample carries around 470,000 distinct CDR3 sequences, approximately 20% recorded once. Material: PBMCs or a T cell subset sorted from them (not recorded which). The receptors originated from an adult woman who had mild COVID-19 (a few samples of this study predate the infection). Cell type and time point are not known.

The CDR3 nucleotides are TGCGCCAGCAGAACGGGGAATGTAGAGACCCAGTACTTC. Residues: CASRTGNVETQYF. The chain has TRBV5-1 and TRBJ2-5; D may be TRBD2 (5 bases). CDR3 size: 13 residues. V was cut by 5 bases and J by 4 bases, with 12 bases left in between. Germline CDR1 is SGHRS and CDR2 is YFSETQ.

This clonotype was found a few times. The J gene is TRBJ2-1, the V gene TRBV20-1, with 8 bases that match TRBD2. CDR3 length: 13 residues. Germline trimming cut 6 bases from V and 6 bases from J; bases unmatched to any gene: 7. Per the germline V gene, CDR1 is DFQATT and CDR2 is SNEGSKA (reference sequence). In DNA form, the CDR3 reads TGCAGTGCGCAGGGGCTAGCGGGCAATGAGCAGTTCTTC. Its translation: CSAQGLAGNEQFF.

In this sample, this clonotype turned up many times. V is TRBV7-9 and J is TRBJ2-1; tentative D call: TRBD1 (6 bases). The germline gives CDR1 SEHNR, CDR2 FQNEAQ (reference sequence). V lost 4 bases, J lost 4 bases, and 11 bases lay in between. The CDR3 runs 14 residues. The CDR3 region has the DNA TGTGCCAGCAGCTCACAGGGATTTTACAATGAGCAGTTCTTC. As protein: CASSSQGFYNEQFF.

This clonotype was recorded a few times. V is TRBV7-9 and J is TRBJ2-1; no firm D call. This CDR3 comprises 12 residues. V lost 1 base to trimming and J lost 8 bases, with 6 bases between them. Germline CDR1 is SEHNR and CDR2 is FQNEAQ (reference sequence). CDR3 sequence: CASSLVSYEQFF. DNA for the CDR3: TGTGCCAGCAGCTTAGTCTCATATGAGCAGTTCTTC. The whole variable domain, filled in from reference TRBV7-9 and TRBJ2-1, reads DTGVSQNPRHKITKRGQNVTFRCDPISEHNRLYWYRQTLGQGPEFLTYFQNEAQLEKSRLLSDRFSAERPKGSFSTLEIQRTEQGDSAMYLCASSLVSYEQFFGPGTRLTVL.

This clonotype turned up a few times. The chain joins TRBV12-3 or TRBV12-4 to TRBJ1-1, with D tentatively TRBD1 (5 bases). V was pared by 6 bases and J by 10 bases, with 21 bases between. The CDR3 loop spans 14 amino acids. For the CDR3, the DNA is TGTGCCAGCAGCACCCTGCCGGACTCAGGGCCAGCTTTCTTT. Translation gives CASSTLPDSGPAFF.

This clonotype was seen only a few times. The chain recombines TRBV7-8 with TRBJ2-1; no clear D gene. The CDR3 consists of 16 residues. The ends were cut back, 1 base at V and 5 bases at J, with 15 bases in the middle. In germline, CDR1 is SGHVS, CDR2 FQNEAQ. The CDR3 sequence is CASSLVRWQPHNEQFF. The DNA of the CDR3 is TGTGCCAGCAGCTTAGTCCGGTGGCAACCGCACAATGAGCAGTTCTTC.

This clonotype occurred a few times. The chain employs TRBV2 and TRBJ1-2; the D is unclear. The CDR3 extends over 13 amino acids. V lost 3 bases and J 3 bases, leaving 8 bases between the germline ends. Per the germline V gene, CDR1 is SNHLY and CDR2 is FYNNEI. CDR3 nucleotides: TGTGCCAGCAGTGATCAGCGTCACTATGGCTACACCTTC. Translating it yields CASSDQRHYGYTF.

V usage is TRBV7-2 and J usage is TRBJ2-1, with D unresolved. CDR3 length: 15 residues. Germline V gene sequence: CDR1 SGHTA, CDR2 FQGNSA. The V gene lost 5 bases and the J gene lost 6 bases, with 17 bases spanning the gap. In DNA form, the CDR3 reads TGTGCCAGCAGCAGCTATGGATCTGTGGCCAATGAGCAGTTCTTC. This gives the protein CASSSYGSVANEQFF.

The chain uses TRBV6-5 and TRBJ1-2, with TRBD1 identical over 12 bases. CDR3 length equals 16 residues. V trimming: 0 bases; J trimming: 8 bases; junction bases outside the gene matches: 7. Germline assignment: CDR1 MNHEY and CDR2 SVGAGI. CDR3 amino acids: CASSYSAGQGARGYTF. The CDR3 DNA is TGTGCCAGCAGTTACTCAGCGGGACAGGGGGCGCGGGGCTACACCTTC.

The chain combines TRBV7-9 with TRBJ1-5, with D possibly TRBD1 on 5 matching bases. CDR1 SEHNR and CDR2 FQNEAQ come from the germline V gene (reference sequence). The length of the CDR3 is 12 residues. V was pared by 5 bases and J by 6 bases, with 8 bases between. The CDR3 is CASSRDAQPQHF. CDR3 coding DNA: TGTGCCAGCAGCAGGGACGCTCAGCCCCAGCATTTT. The full variable domain, in which reference TRBV7-9 and TRBJ1-5 provide the parts outside the CDR3, is DTGVSQNPRHKITKRGQNVTFRCDPISEHNRLYWYRQTLGQGPEFLTYFQNEAQLEKSRLLSDRFSAERPKGSFSTLEIQRTEQGDSAMYLCASSRDAQPQHFGDGTRLSIL.

This clonotype has more than one count but fewer than ten. J is TRBJ1-2 and V is TRBV4-1; maybe TRBD1 (5 bases). This CDR3 has 14 amino acids. Germline assignment: CDR1 MGHRA and CDR2 YSYEKL. Trimming pared 0 bases from V and 6 bases from J, leaving 11 bases between. Here the CDR3 DNA reads TGCGCCAGCAGCCAAGATTCAAGAGGGGATGGCTACACCTTC. Translation: CASSQDSRGDGYTF.

The genes are TRBV5-5 and TRBJ1-2, with D unresolved. In germline, CDR1 is SGHKS, CDR2 YYEKEE (reference sequence). V was shortened by 1 base and J by 8 bases, with 12 bases between the two germline ends. This CDR3 has 13 amino acids. CDR3 bases: TGTGCCAGCAGCTTGAACGGTCTTGGAGGCTACACCTTC. The encoded protein is CASSLNGLGGYTF.

This clonotype turned up a few times. The V and J genes are TRBV5-6 and TRBJ2-7; 11 bases line up with TRBD2. Germline-derived CDR1 and CDR2 are SGHDT and YYEEEE. Trimming cost V 3 bases and J 6 bases; bases outside gene matches: 2. The CDR3 spans 13 residues. CDR3 region: CASSSGTSGEQYF. The DNA for the CDR3 is TGTGCCAGCAGCTCCGGGACTAGCGGCGAGCAGTACTTC.

There are a few counts of this clonotype. This chain joins TRBV27 and TRBJ2-7; D ambiguous. The V gene lost 6 bases and the J gene lost 2 bases, with 14 bases spanning the gap. The CDR3 is made up of 14 amino acids. Germline assignment: CDR1 MNHEY and CDR2 SMNVEV (reference sequence). CDR3 nucleotides: TGTGCCAGCAGCCAGATAGTAAGTCCCTACGAGCAGTACTTC. Encoded protein: CASSQIVSPYEQYF.